This TCR beta chain was documented in a study of blood T cell repertoires in COVID-19. The assay was immunoSEQ multiplex PCR, and TCRdb's table has in-frame clones only and misses some. The profile shows about 300,000 clones, about 91% of them singletons. Germline V lookup: CDR1 MNHEY, CDR2 SVGAGI. This CDR3 is 14 amino acids long. V shed 0 bases and J shed 5 bases, with 10 bases lying between them. This rearrangement joins TRBV6-5 to TRBJ1-2; the D gene is possibly TRBD1 (5 bases). The sample comprised peripheral blood. The sequence was obtained from a woman aged 30 to 39 who had recovered from COVID-19. CDR3 DNA sequence: TGTGCCAGCAGTTACTCCCGCGGGGGGTATGGCTACACCTTC. This translates into CASSYSRGGYGYTF.